The T cell receptor (beta chain) under discussion was sequenced for a study of blood T cell repertoires in COVID-19. As for the study in general: From the United States, Italy and Spain came samples of acute and convalescent COVID-19.

Produced via immunoSEQ multiplex PCR; TCRdb's table is partial and in-frame only. The data hold 350,000 or so clones, with roughly nine tenths observed a single time. Losses at the gene ends were 7 bases for V and 2 bases for J; bases not matched to a gene: 4. The CDR3 runs 14 residues. CDR1 LNHDA and CDR2 SQIVND come from the germline V gene (reference sequence). This TCR was sampled from a woman aged 55-75 years with COVID-19, enrolled during active disease. The specimen was peripheral blood. This chain joins TRBV19 and TRBJ2-7; TRBD1 agrees at 11 bases. The DNA of the CDR3 is TGTGCCAGTAAGAGGACAGGGGGCCCCTACGAGCAGTACTTC. Translated: CASKRTGGPYEQYF.